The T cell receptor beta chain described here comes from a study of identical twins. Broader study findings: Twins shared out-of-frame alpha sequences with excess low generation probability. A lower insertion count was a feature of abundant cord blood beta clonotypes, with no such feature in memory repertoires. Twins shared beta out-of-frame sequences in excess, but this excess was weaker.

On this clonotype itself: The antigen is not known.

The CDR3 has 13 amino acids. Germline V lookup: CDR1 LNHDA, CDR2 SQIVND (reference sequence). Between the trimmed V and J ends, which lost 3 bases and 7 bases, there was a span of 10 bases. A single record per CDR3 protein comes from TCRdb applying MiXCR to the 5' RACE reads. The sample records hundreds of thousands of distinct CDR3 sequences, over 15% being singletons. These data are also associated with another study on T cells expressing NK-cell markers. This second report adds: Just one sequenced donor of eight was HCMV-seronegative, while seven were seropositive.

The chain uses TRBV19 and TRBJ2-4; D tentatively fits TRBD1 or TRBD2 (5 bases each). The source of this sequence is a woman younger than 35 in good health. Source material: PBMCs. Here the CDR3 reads CASSIGAANIQYF. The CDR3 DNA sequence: TGTGCCAGTAGTATCGGGGCGGCGAACATTCAGTACTTC.